These 29 T cell receptor beta chains share one sample of origin, sequenced in a study of T cells in Graves' hyperthyroidism and ophthalmopathy. TCR beta CDR3 sequences were amplified from RNA transcripts. The HTBI primer set was used in a first-round RT-PCR of the TCR CDR3. One entry per CDR3 protein, called by TCRdb with MiXCR from the multiplex PCR reads. This sample carries fewer than 600,000 distinct CDR3 sequences, 14% of them seen once, and the ten largest clones take about 15%. Sample: blood. Receptor source: a woman aged 40 to 49 with Graves' hyperthyroidism.

Ten or more counts support this clonotype. The V call is TRBV12-3 or TRBV12-4, the J call TRBJ2-5; 7 bases agree with TRBD1. The CDR3 runs to 14 residues. V lost 5 bases, J lost 1 base, and 4 bases stayed unmatched. CDR3 sequence (DNA): TGTGCCAGCAGTCAAGGACAGGTCCAAGAGACCCAGTACTTC. This gives the protein CASSQGQVQETQYF.

Many counts were recorded for this clonotype. The chain couples TRBV28 to TRBJ2-7, with TRBD2 matching 12 bases. This CDR3 comprises 18 residues. In germline, CDR1 is MDHEN, CDR2 SYDVKM. Germline trimming cut 3 bases from V and 5 bases from J; bases unmatched to any gene: 14. The CDR3 loop reads CASSLGWASGRAGDEQYF. The CDR3 nucleotides read TGTGCCAGCAGTTTGGGGTGGGCTAGCGGGAGGGCCGGAGACGAGCAGTACTTC.

The chain employs TRBV29-1 and TRBJ1-2, with a weak D call TRBD1 (6 bases). From germline, CDR1 is SQVTM and CDR2 ANQGSEA. The V gene lost 6 bases and the J gene lost 0 bases, with 14 bases spanning the gap. The CDR3 sequence is 14 residues long. This chain's CDR3 is CSVEPTGANYGYTF. The CDR3 DNA reads as TGCAGCGTGGAACCGACAGGCGCTAACTATGGCTACACCTTC. The full variable domain, completed using reference TRBV29-1 and TRBJ1-2, is SAVISQKPSRDICQRGTSLTIQCQVDSQVTMMFWYRQQPGQSLTLIATANQGSEATYESGFVIDKFPISRPNLTFSTLTVSNMSPEDSSIYLCSVEPTGANYGYTFGSGTRLTVV.

This clonotype showed up just a few times. This rearrangement joins TRBV10-3 to TRBJ2-7; D is unresolved. Germline values: CDR1 ENHRY, CDR2 SYGVKD. Trimming shortened V by 3 bases and J by 0 bases, and 6 bases separated the two germline ends. This CDR3 is built from 13 residues. This chain's CDR3 is CAISDTGSYEQYF. The CDR3 DNA is TGTGCCATCAGTGACACCGGCTCCTACGAGCAGTACTTC.

Many counts were recorded for this clonotype. This chain connects TRBV24-1 to TRBJ2-5; 7 bases match TRBD1. The CDR3 contains 15 residues. Germline CDR1 reads KGHDR; CDR2 reads SFDVKD. The V and J ends lost 4 bases and 3 bases, in that order; junction bases with no gene match: 7. The CDR3 sequence is CATSDLGQAKETQYF. In DNA, the CDR3 is TGTGCCACCAGTGACCTCGGACAGGCCAAAGAGACCCAGTACTTC.

This clonotype was observed a handful of times. The V gene is TRBV27, the J gene TRBJ2-1; D may be TRBD1 (6 bases). The CDR3 is 14 amino acids. Germline lookup yields CDR1 MNHEY and CDR2 SMNVEV (reference sequence). Trimming left V 6 bases short and J 0 bases short, with 9 bases between. The CDR3 region is CASRRDNSYNEQFF. DNA for the CDR3: TGTGCCAGCAGACGGGACAACTCCTACAATGAGCAGTTCTTC.

This clonotype was seen ten or more times. V and J are TRBV4-1 and TRBJ2-3; 9 nucleotides agree with TRBD2. This CDR3 region has 15 residues. Looked up from germline, CDR1 is MGHRA and CDR2 is YSYEKL. V trimming: 4 bases; J trimming: 3 bases; junction bases outside the gene matches: 5. The CDR3: CASSLGLATTDTQYF. The CDR3 DNA sequence: TGCGCCAGCAGCCTCGGACTAGCGACTACAGATACGCAGTATTTT.

This clonotype occurred many times. V gene TRBV3-1 combines with J gene TRBJ2-3, with D perhaps TRBD1 (6 bases). Trimming left V 6 bases short and J 4 bases short, with 20 bases between. CDR3 length: 16 amino acids. The germline CDR1 and CDR2 sequences are LGHDT and YNNKEL (reference sequence). The chain's CDR3 is CASSAQGQYWADTQYF. CDR3 bases: TGTGCCAGCAGTGCCCAAGGACAGTATTGGGCAGATACGCAGTATTTT.

This clonotype was seen repeatedly, ten times or more. As DNA, the CDR3 is TGCGCCAGCAGACCAGGGATCGAGGCCAAAAACATTCAGTACTTC. Protein: CASRPGIEAKNIQYF. The chain recombines TRBV5-1 with TRBJ2-4, with D possibly matching TRBD1 (5 bases). Trimming cost V 5 bases and J 1 base, with 13 bases left between them. The CDR3 is 15 residues long. The germline CDR1 and CDR2 sequences are SGHRS and YFSETQ.

This clonotype was observed a handful of times. V is TRBV20-1 and J is TRBJ2-2, with TRBD1 matching 7 bases. This CDR3 region has 16 residues. Germline CDR1 DFQATT, CDR2 SNEGSKA (reference sequence). J gave up 2 bases and V 3 bases, and 9 bases lay outside the gene matches. CDR3: CSARGQLPLNTGELFF. CDR3 nucleotide sequence: TGCAGTGCTAGGGGACAGCTCCCTCTTAACACCGGGGAGCTGTTTTTT.

This clonotype was observed a few times. A read error may explain this, as a much larger clone is one base away. The gene calls are TRBV7-2 and TRBJ2-3; D unresolved. The CDR3 runs to 16 residues. The ends were cut back, 5 bases at V and 1 base at J, with 16 bases in the middle. The germline V gene encodes CDR1 SGHTA and CDR2 FQGNSA. The CDR3 region has the DNA TGTGCCAGCAGCAGCCCACGGATTCGGCGCACAGATACGCAGTATTTT. Translating gives CASSSPRIRRTDTQYF.

As for this clonotype: This clone may be a read error of a much larger clone one base away. The chain uses TRBV27 and TRBJ1-2; tentative D call: TRBD1 (6 bases). Germline CDR1 reads MNHEY; CDR2 reads SMNVEV (reference sequence). This CDR3 contains 16 residues. Between the trimmed V and J ends, which lost 3 bases and 4 bases, there was a span of 18 bases. The CDR3 DNA follows: TGTGCCAGCAGTTTTAAGGGGGGGCGGGCCAGCTATGGCTACACCTTC. Protein product: CASSFKGGRASYGYTF.

This clonotype was picked up many times. The chain joins TRBV29-1 to TRBJ2-7; 11 bases align to TRBD1. The V gene end was trimmed by 2 bases and the J gene end by 5 bases; junction bases not matched to a gene: 5. Per the germline V gene, CDR1 is SQVTM and CDR2 is ANQGSEA. The CDR3 is 14 amino acids. CDR3 loop: CSVEHGTGGDEQYF. The CDR3 nucleotides are TGCAGCGTTGAACACGGGACAGGGGGGGACGAGCAGTACTTC.

V gene TRBV19 combines with J gene TRBJ1-4; D might be TRBD1 (6 bases). The CDR3 consists of 14 residues. Germline V gene lookup returns CDR1 LNHDA and CDR2 SQIVND (reference sequence). The germline V and J ends were trimmed by 6 bases and 8 bases, with 16 bases remaining between them. The CDR3 is CASSRLQGGEKLFF. Here the CDR3 DNA reads TGTGCCAGTAGCCGTTTACAGGGAGGGGAAAAACTGTTTTTT.

This clonotype has ten or more counts. This chain joins TRBV30 and TRBJ2-3, with TRBD2 as a possible D gene (5 bases). Between the trimmed V and J ends, which lost 4 bases and 4 bases, there was a span of 6 bases. From germline, CDR1 is GTSNPN and CDR2 SVGIG (reference sequence). The CDR3 has 11 residues. The chain's CDR3 is CAWTGADTQYF. DNA for the CDR3: TGTGCCTGGACCGGGGCAGATACGCAGTATTTT.

This rearrangement joins TRBV5-1 to TRBJ2-5, with a possible D match to TRBD1 (6 bases). Germline assignment: CDR1 SGHRS and CDR2 YFSETQ. The length of the CDR3 is 13 residues. Trimming pared 3 bases from V and 4 bases from J, leaving 10 bases between. CDR3 nucleotide sequence: TGCGCCAGCAGCTCGGGACACGGAGAGACCCAGTACTTC. This sequence encodes CASSSGHGETQYF. The full variable domain, rest sourced from reference TRBV5-1 and TRBJ2-5, is KAGVTQTPRYLIKTRGQQVTLSCSPISGHRSVSWYQQTPGQGLQFLFEYFSETQRNKGNFPGRFSGRQFSNSRSEMNVSTLELGDSALYLCASSSGHGETQYFGPGTRLLVL.

The genes are TRBV9 and TRBJ1-1; D is undetermined. The CDR3 consists of 14 residues. Germline values: CDR1 SGDLS, CDR2 YYNGEE. The V end lost 3 bases, the J end lost 1 base, and 10 bases lay between the germline ends. The CDR3: CASSAVGKNTEAFF. CDR3 DNA: TGTGCCAGCAGCGCTGTGGGGAAGAACACTGAAGCTTTCTTT.

This clonotype was seen repeatedly, ten times or more. In nucleotides, the CDR3 is TGTGCCAGCATCAGCCAGCGGGATAGGATAGATACGCAGTATTTT. Its translation is CASISQRDRIDTQYF. The chain uses TRBV2 and TRBJ2-3; 7 bases agree with TRBD2. V shed 7 bases and J 5 bases; nucleotides not matched to a gene: 12. The length of the CDR3 is 15 residues. Germline assignment: CDR1 SNHLY and CDR2 FYNNEI.

In this sample, this clonotype turned up many times. This sequence joins TRBV10-3 and TRBJ1-2; D gene uncertain. Germline V CDR1 and CDR2: ENHRY, SYGVKD. V gave up 6 bases and J gave up 2 bases, with 13 bases separating them. The CDR3 has 14 residues. The CDR3 is CAISQTTENYGYTF. Written as DNA, the CDR3 is TGTGCCATCAGCCAAACCACAGAAAACTATGGCTACACCTTC.

There are many counts of this clonotype. The J gene is TRBJ2-3, the V gene TRBV11-2; 9 nucleotides agree with TRBD2. V lost 3 bases, J lost 2 bases, and 6 bases stayed unmatched. The CDR3 spans 16 residues. Germline values: CDR1 SGHAT, CDR2 FQNNGV. CDR3 nucleotide sequence: TGTGCCAGCAGCTTTTTAGCGGGAGTAAACACAGATACGCAGTATTTT. Its protein product is CASSFLAGVNTDTQYF.

This clonotype has a count of ten or more. The chain uses TRBV2 and TRBJ2-2; no firm D call. CDR3 length: 15 residues. Germline CDR1 reads SNHLY; CDR2 reads FYNNEI. V lost 4 bases, J lost 1 base, and 10 bases lay in between. CDR3 nucleotide sequence: TGTGCCAGCAGTGTCGCGGCAGGGAACACCGGGGAGCTGTTTTTT. This encodes CASSVAAGNTGELFF.

This clonotype was seen many times. The V gene is TRBV10-3, the J gene TRBJ2-1; 9 positions agree with TRBD2. The CDR3 loop spans 17 amino acids. Germline-derived CDR1 and CDR2 are ENHRY and SYGVKD. Trimming cost V 0 bases and J 2 bases; bases outside gene matches: 5. CDR3 bases: TGTGCCATCAGTGAGTCTGGAGTAGCGGGAGCCTACAATGAGCAGTTCTTC. This gives the protein CAISESGVAGAYNEQFF.

This clonotype was counted at least ten times. V usage is TRBV20-1 and J usage is TRBJ2-1, with TRBD2 identical over 11 bases. V was pared by 0 bases and J by 8 bases, with 15 bases of the junction left unmatched. The V gene's germline CDR1 is DFQATT and CDR2 SNEGSKA (reference sequence). The CDR3 sequence is 18 residues long. Here the CDR3 reads CSARDHFVGLAANDEQFF. DNA of the CDR3: TGCAGTGCTAGAGATCATTTCGTGGGACTAGCGGCAAATGATGAGCAGTTCTTC.

This clonotype was counted many times. V is TRBV28 and J is TRBJ2-5; a weak D match, TRBD2 (6 bases). The germline CDR1 and CDR2 sequences are MDHEN and SYDVKM. The CDR3 has 12 residues. The germline V and J ends were trimmed by 6 bases and 5 bases, with 10 bases remaining between them. The CDR3 protein is CASRRSGETQYF. CDR3 nucleotide sequence: TGTGCCAGCAGGAGAAGCGGGGAGACCCAGTACTTC.

J is TRBJ2-4 and V is TRBV20-1; 7 bases map to TRBD2. Germline V CDR1 and CDR2: DFQATT, SNEGSKA (reference sequence). The CDR3 consists of 17 residues. Trimming removed 5 bases from V and 0 bases from J; junction bases left unmatched: 13. CDR3 sequence: CSAYHTLALLAKNIQYF. The DNA of the CDR3 is TGCAGTGCTTACCACACACTAGCGCTATTAGCCAAAAACATTCAGTACTTC.

This clonotype has at least ten counts. The V gene is TRBV6-1, the J gene TRBJ1-1; 7 bases agree with TRBD1. Germline loops: CDR1 MNHNS, CDR2 SASEGT. The CDR3 is 14 amino acids. J lost 3 bases, V lost 4 bases, and 5 bases had no gene match. For the CDR3, the DNA is TGTGCCAGCAGTGCTTCGAGGGGGCACACTGAAGCTTTCTTT. Its translation: CASSASRGHTEAFF.

In its sample, this clonotype was seen many times. This chain connects TRBV2 to TRBJ2-5; perhaps TRBD2 as D (5 bases). The V gene lost 6 bases and the J gene lost 5 bases, with 10 bases spanning the gap. Per the germline V gene, CDR1 is SNHLY and CDR2 is FYNNEI. The CDR3 loop spans 12 amino acids. The CDR3 loop is CASRGGAETQYF. The CDR3 DNA reads as TGTGCCAGCAGAGGAGGAGCGGAGACCCAGTACTTC.

This clonotype was seen a handful of times. This chain uses TRBV14 with TRBJ2-7, with unresolved D. Germline-derived CDR1 and CDR2 are SGHDN and FVKESK. The CDR3 covers 14 residues. V dropped 6 bases and J dropped 0 bases, with 12 bases sitting between them. As DNA, the CDR3 is TGTGCCAGCAGTCCCAAGGAATTCTCCTACGAGCAGTACTTC. Protein product: CASSPKEFSYEQYF.

This clonotype was seen at least ten times. This chain links TRBV27 with TRBJ1-2; 7 nucleotides align to TRBD1. In germline, CDR1 is MNHEY, CDR2 SMNVEV (reference sequence). The CDR3 loop spans 14 amino acids. With V trimmed by 5 bases and J by 8 bases, 11 bases remained unmatched. CDR3: CASSHTGDFAGYTF. CDR3 DNA sequence: TGTGCCAGCAGTCATACAGGGGATTTTGCCGGCTACACCTTC.